Listed here are 4 T cell receptor beta chains from one sample, sequenced in a study of T cells after yellow fever vaccination. TCRdb ran MiXCR on the 5' RACE reads and lists one entry per CDR3 protein. Among some 600,000 distinct CDR3 sequences listed, less than 20% were seen once. Here the sequenced sample was PBMCs, taken 4 to 5 days after the first yellow fever vaccination. The origin of the receptors is a young man who received the YFV17D yellow fever vaccine.

The rearrangement links TRBV19 to TRBJ2-7; 7 nucleotides agree with TRBD1. CDR3 length: 14 residues. CDR1 and CDR2 (germline): LNHDA, SQIVND (reference sequence). J lost 0 bases, V lost 6 bases, and 5 bases had no gene match. The CDR3 nucleotides are TGTGCCAGTAGGCCGACAGGGAGCTCCTACGAGCAGTACTTC. Protein: CASRPTGSSYEQYF.

In this sample, this clonotype turned up a few times. This sequence joins TRBV6-5 and TRBJ2-3; D possibly corresponds to TRBD2 (5 bases). Looked up from germline, CDR1 is MNHEY and CDR2 is SVGAGI. The CDR3 has 15 residues. Trimming removed 0 bases from V and 6 bases from J, with 13 bases in between. CDR3 DNA: TGTGCCAGCAGTTACTCTACGGGGAGCAGGGATACGCAGTATTTT. Amino acids: CASSYSTGSRDTQYF.

This clonotype was picked up a small number of times. This chain connects TRBV7-3 to TRBJ2-2; D is undetermined. V shed 1 base and J shed 13 bases, with 13 bases lying between them. Germline CDR1 SGHTA, CDR2 FQGTGA. This CDR3 is built from 13 residues. This chain's CDR3 is CASSLNPGSGLFF. Here the CDR3 DNA reads TGTGCCAGCAGCTTAAACCCCGGGTCTGGGCTGTTTTTT.

This clonotype occurred a few times. The chain joins TRBV3-1 to TRBJ2-5, with 7 bases aligning to TRBD2. This CDR3 has 15 amino acids. Germline CDR1 LGHDT, CDR2 YNNKEL (reference sequence). Trimming at V came to 3 bases and at J to 1 base, leaving 5 bases not matched to a gene. The CDR3 spells CASSQEGLVQETQYF. The CDR3 DNA reads as TGTGCCAGCAGCCAGGAAGGACTAGTCCAAGAGACCCAGTACTTC.